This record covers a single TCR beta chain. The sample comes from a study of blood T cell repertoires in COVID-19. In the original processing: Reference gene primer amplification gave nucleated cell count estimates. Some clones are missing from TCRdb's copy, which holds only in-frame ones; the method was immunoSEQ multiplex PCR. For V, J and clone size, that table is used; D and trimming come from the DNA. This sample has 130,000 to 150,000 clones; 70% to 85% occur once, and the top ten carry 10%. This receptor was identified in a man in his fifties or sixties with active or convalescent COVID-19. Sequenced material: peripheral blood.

The CDR3 region is CASSALAGVVNEQFF. The DNA of the CDR3 is TGTGCCAGCAGTGCCTTAGCGGGAGTTGTTAATGAGCAGTTCTTC. The V gene is TRBV2, the J gene TRBJ2-1; 9 bases match TRBD2. This CDR3 comprises 15 residues. Per the germline V gene, CDR1 is SNHLY and CDR2 is FYNNEI. Trimming cost V 4 bases and J 7 bases; bases outside gene matches: 8. Drawing the rest from reference TRBV2 and TRBJ2-1, the complete variable domain is EPEVTQTPSHQVTQMGQEVILRCVPISNHLYFYWYRQILGQKVEFLVSFYNNEISEKSEIFDDQFSVERPDGSNFTLKIRSTKLEDSAMYFCASSALAGVVNEQFFGPGTRLTVL.